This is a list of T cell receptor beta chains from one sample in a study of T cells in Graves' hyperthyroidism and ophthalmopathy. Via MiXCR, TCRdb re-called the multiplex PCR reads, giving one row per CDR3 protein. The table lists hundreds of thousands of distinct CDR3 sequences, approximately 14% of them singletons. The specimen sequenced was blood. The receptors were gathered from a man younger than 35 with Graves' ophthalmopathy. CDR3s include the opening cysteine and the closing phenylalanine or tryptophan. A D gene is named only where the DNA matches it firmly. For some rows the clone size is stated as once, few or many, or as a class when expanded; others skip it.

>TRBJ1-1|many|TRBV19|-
TGTGCCAGTAGGACCCACGGTGGAGGGACCATGAACACTGAAGCTTTCTTT
CASRTHGGGTMNTEAFF
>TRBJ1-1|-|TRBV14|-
TGTGCCAGCAGCCAAGAAGGGAAGAGGTCTTTCTTT
CASSQEGKRSFF
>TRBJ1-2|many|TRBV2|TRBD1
TGTGCCAGCAGTGGAGGACAGGTCAGCTATGGCTACACCTTC
CASSGGQVSYGYTF
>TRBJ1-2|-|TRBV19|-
TGTGCCAGTAGTATAGGCCGGCAGGAAAACTATGGCTACACCTTC
CASSIGRQENYGYTF
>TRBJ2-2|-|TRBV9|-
TGTGCCAGCAGCGTAGGTGGGAGAAAGGCTATCGGGGAGCTGTTTTTT
CASSVGGRKAIGELFF
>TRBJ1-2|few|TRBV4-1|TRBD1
TGCGCCAGCAGCCAAGACGGGACAGGGTGGAGCTACACCTTC
CASSQDGTGWSYTF
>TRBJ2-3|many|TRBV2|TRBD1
TGTGCCAGCACTTCTCAGGGGGTTAGCACAGATACGCAGTATTTT
CASTSQGVSTDTQYF
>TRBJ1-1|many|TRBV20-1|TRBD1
TGCAGTGCCACCGGGACAGAGAACACTGAAGCTTTCTTT
CSATGTENTEAFF
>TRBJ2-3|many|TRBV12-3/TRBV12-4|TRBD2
TGTACCACCACACCTGGACTAGCGGGGGGTAATACGCAGTATTTT
CTTTPGLAGGNTQYF
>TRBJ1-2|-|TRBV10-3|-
TGTGCCATCAGTGAGTCATTACGTCTAGCTAACTATGGCTACACCTTC
CAISESLRLANYGYTF
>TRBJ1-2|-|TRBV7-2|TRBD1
TGTGCCAGCAGGAGACAGGGGGCTCATGGCTACACCTTC
CASRRQGAHGYTF
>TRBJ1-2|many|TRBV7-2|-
TGTGCCAGCAGCTTAGGGGGAGGGACGGGGGATGGCTACACCTTC
CASSLGGGTGDGYTF
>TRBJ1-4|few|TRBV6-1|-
TGTGCCAGCAAAGGGGGAGGTATTGAAAAACTGTTTTTT
CASKGGGIEKLFF
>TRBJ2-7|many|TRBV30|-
TGTGCCTGGAGTGGAGGGAGCTACGAGCAGTACTTC
CAWSGGSYEQYF
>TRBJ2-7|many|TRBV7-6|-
TGTGCCAGCAGCTACGACACGGGCTCTTACGAGCAGTACTTC
CASSYDTGSYEQYF
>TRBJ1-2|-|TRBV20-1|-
TGCAGTGCTAGAGATCCCAGGACAGCCTTCACTGGCTATGGCTACACCTTC
CSARDPRTAFTGYGYTF
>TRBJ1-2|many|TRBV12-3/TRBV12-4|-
TGTGCCAGCAGCCCTCTGATAGGGGGCTATGGCTACACCTTC
CASSPLIGGYGYTF
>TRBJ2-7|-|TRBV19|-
TGTACCAGTAGTATGCTGGCGGGAACTGACGAGCAGTACTTC
CTSSMLAGTDEQYF
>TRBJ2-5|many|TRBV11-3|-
TGTGCCAGCAGCTTAGTGGAACGGGAGACCCAGTACTTC
CASSLVERETQYF
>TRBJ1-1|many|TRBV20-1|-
TGCAGTGCTAGAGCATACGCGATGAACACTGAAGCTTTCTTT
CSARAYAMNTEAFF
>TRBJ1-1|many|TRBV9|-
TGTGCCAGCAGCGGGACGGGTGGCACTGAAGCTTTCTTT
CASSGTGGTEAFF
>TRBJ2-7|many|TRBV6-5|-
TGTGCCAGCAGTTACTCCTCCGGGACCGACGCCTACGAGCAGTACTTC
CASSYSSGTDAYEQYF
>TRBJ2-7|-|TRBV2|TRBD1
TGTGCCAGCAGTAGGACAGGGGTCACCGAGCAGTACTTC
CASSRTGVTEQYF
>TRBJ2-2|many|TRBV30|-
TGTGCCTGGTCCCTGGCGGAGAACACCGGGGAGCTGTTTTTT
CAWSLAENTGELFF
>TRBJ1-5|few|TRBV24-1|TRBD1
TGTGCCACCAGTGATTCCGGACAGGACGAATCGCCCCAGCATTTT
CATSDSGQDESPQHF
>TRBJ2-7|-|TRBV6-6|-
TGTGCCAGCAGTTACGATGGAGGGTACGAGCAGTACTTC
CASSYDGGYEQYF
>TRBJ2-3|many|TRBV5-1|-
TGCGCCAGCAGCTTGGCTACAGGGGACTACACAGATACGCAGTATTTT
CASSLATGDYTDTQYF
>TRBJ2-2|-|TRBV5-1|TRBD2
TGCGCCAGCAGCCGAGGGACTAACCTGAACACCGGGGAGCTGTTTTTT
CASSRGTNLNTGELFF
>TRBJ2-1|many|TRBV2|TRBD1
TGTGCCAGCAACCAATTGGGGACAGGGACCTACAATGAGCAGTTCTTC
CASNQLGTGTYNEQFF
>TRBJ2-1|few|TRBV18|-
TGTGCCAGCTCACCGGGCTTGCTGGACTACAATGAGCAGTTCTTC
CASSPGLLDYNEQFF
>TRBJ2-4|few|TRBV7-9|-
TGTGCCAGCAGCCAACAAATATCAGGGGTCATTCAGTACTTC
CASSQQISGVIQYF
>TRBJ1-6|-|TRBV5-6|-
TGTGCCAGCAGCTTGATCCCCCGGGGTTCACCCCTCCACTTT
CASSLIPRGSPLHF
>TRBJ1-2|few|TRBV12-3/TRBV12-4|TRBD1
TGTGCCAGCAGTGTGGACAGGGATCTCTCTGGCTACACCTTC
CASSVDRDLSGYTF
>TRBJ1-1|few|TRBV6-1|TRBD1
TGTGCCAGCAACAATAGACAGGGGAGTGAAGCTTTCTTT
CASNNRQGSEAFF
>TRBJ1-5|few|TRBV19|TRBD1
TGTGCCAGTAGTAAGGGGGCGGGTCAGCCCCAGCATTTT
CASSKGAGQPQHF
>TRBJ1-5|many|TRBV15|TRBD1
TGTGCCACCAGCAGGGCCGAAACAGGGGTAAAGCAGCCCCAGCATTTT
CATSRAETGVKQPQHF
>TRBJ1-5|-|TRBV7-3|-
TGTGCCAGCAGCGGGGGACGGAACAATCAGCCCCAGCATTTT
CASSGGRNNQPQHF
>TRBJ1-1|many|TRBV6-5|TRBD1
TGTGCCAGCAGTTACGATAACAGGGGATTGGGGACTGAAGCTTTCTTT
CASSYDNRGLGTEAFF
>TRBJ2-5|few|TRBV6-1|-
TGTGCCAGCACCCCTAGCGTAGAAGAGACCCAGTACTTC
CASTPSVEETQYF
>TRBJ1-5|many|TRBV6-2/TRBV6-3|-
TGTGCCAGCAGTTACTCAGGGTCCTATCAGCCCCAGCATTTT
CASSYSGSYQPQHF
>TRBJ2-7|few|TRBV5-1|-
TGCGCCAGCAGCCCCGGCGGGGGCGATAGCACCTACGAGCAGTACTTC
CASSPGGGDSTYEQYF
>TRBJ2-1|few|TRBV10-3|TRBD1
TGTGCCATCAGTGAGGAGGGGGCCCACAATGAGCAGTTCTTC
CAISEEGAHNEQFF
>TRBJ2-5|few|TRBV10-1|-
TGCGCCAGCAGTCTGGGACATAGCGAGACCCAGTACTTC
CASSLGHSETQYF
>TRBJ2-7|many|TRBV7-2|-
TGTGCCAGCTCCCGGACTCTTACGGGACAAACATACGAGCAGTACTTC
CASSRTLTGQTYEQYF
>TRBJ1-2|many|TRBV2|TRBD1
TGTGCCAGCAGTCGGCAGGGGGCTTTTGGCTACACCTTC
CASSRQGAFGYTF
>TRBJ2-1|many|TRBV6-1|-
TGTGCCAGCAGTGAAGGGCCGAGGGCGGCCCCCGGGGAGCAGTTCTTC
CASSEGPRAAPGEQFF
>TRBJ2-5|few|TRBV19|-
TGTGCCAGTAGGAGACAGGCCCAAGAGACCCAGTACTTC
CASRRQAQETQYF
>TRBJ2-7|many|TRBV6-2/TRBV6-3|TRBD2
TGTGCCAGCAGCTTGGGCGGGAGGACCTACGAGCAGTACTTC
CASSLGGRTYEQYF